These 21 T cell receptor beta chains were all obtained from the same sample, sequenced in a study of Ad26.COV2.S vaccination and SARS-CoV-2 variants. The assay was immunoSEQ multiplex PCR, and TCRdb's table has in-frame clones only and misses some. The repertoire holds some 390,000 clones, with around nine tenths as singletons. Treatment described: around 19 received Ad26.COV2.S at low or high dose, single or two shots; about five received placebo; per-sample allocation not given. Samples analyzed were those drawn on day 63 after the first vaccine or placebo injection. The sequenced sample was peripheral blood, obtained in a trial of Ad26.COV2.S vaccine versus placebo. The receptors shown here come from a person aged 18-65 years who received the Ad26.COV2.S COVID-19 vaccine or a placebo.

The genes are TRBV20-1 and TRBJ2-7; 9 bases are a match to TRBD1. Trimming cost V 3 bases and J 6 bases; bases outside gene matches: 12. The CDR3 has 15 residues. Germline loops: CDR1 DFQATT, CDR2 SNEGSKA (reference sequence). The DNA for the CDR3 is TGCAGTGCTAGTTCCGGGGACAGGGTTGTCAGCGAGCAGTACTTC. Its translation is CSASSGDRVVSEQYF.

This clone appeared a single time. The chain combines TRBV5-6 with TRBJ2-3; 12 bases align to TRBD2. There are 16 residues in the CDR3. Germline values: CDR1 SGHDT, CDR2 YYEEEE. Germline trimming cut 3 bases from V and 3 bases from J; bases unmatched to any gene: 5. The CDR3 bases are TGTGCCAGCAGCTGGGGACTAGCGGGTGGAACAGATACGCAGTATTTT. Amino acids: CASSWGLAGGTDTQYF.

The chain recombines TRBV7-9 with TRBJ1-5, with D uncertain. CDR1 is SEHNR and CDR2 is FQNEAQ in the germline V gene (reference sequence). CDR3 size: 14 residues. Between the trimmed V and J ends, which lost 4 bases and 2 bases, there was a span of 9 bases. The CDR3 sequence: CASSSDAGNQPQHF. CDR3 DNA: TGTGCCAGCAGCTCGGACGCGGGCAATCAGCCCCAGCATTTT.

The chain joins TRBV10-3 to TRBJ2-6; D is perhaps TRBD1 (6 bases). V gave up 2 bases and J gave up 3 bases, with 23 bases separating them. The CDR3 is 20 amino acids. Germline CDR1 is ENHRY and CDR2 is SYGVKD. The CDR3 region is CAISEAQGSPRSRGANVLTF. In nucleotides, the CDR3 is TGTGCCATCAGTGAGGCCCAGGGGTCACCCCGGTCCCGTGGGGCCAACGTCCTGACTTTC.

The gene calls are TRBV28 and TRBJ2-7, with D hard to call. Trimming left V 7 bases short and J 0 bases short, with 13 bases between. Germline V gene sequence: CDR1 MDHEN, CDR2 SYDVKM. There are 14 residues in the CDR3. CDR3 in amino acids: CASNPGRLSYEQYF. The CDR3 bases are TGTGCCAGCAATCCCGGACGGCTCTCCTACGAGCAGTACTTC.

The chain links TRBV28 to TRBJ1-6; possibly TRBD1 for D (5 bases). The V and J ends lost 6 bases and 10 bases respectively, with 16 bases between them. The CDR3 spans 14 residues. Germline V gene data show CDR1 as MDHEN and CDR2 as SYDVKM. The CDR3 DNA reads TGTGCCAGCAGCTCCCCCGGGCGGGGGTCACCCCTCCACTTT. Amino acids: CASSSPGRGSPLHF.

The CDR3 loop is CASSIGENTEAFF. The CDR3 nucleotides are TGTGCCAGTAGTATAGGTGAGAACACTGAAGCTTTCTTT. V usage is TRBV19 and J usage is TRBJ1-1; the D is unclear. Per the germline V gene, CDR1 is LNHDA and CDR2 is SQIVND (reference sequence). V lost 1 base and J 1 base, leaving 4 bases between the germline ends. The CDR3 contains 13 residues.

The genes are TRBV12-5 and TRBJ2-3; TRBD1 aligns across 7 bases. V dropped 2 bases and J dropped 1; count of bases not matched to a gene: 9. The germline V gene has CDR1 LGHNT and CDR2 FRNRAP. The CDR3 consists of 17 residues. The DNA for the CDR3 is TGTGCTAGTGGTTTGTCGATCGACAGGGACGGCACAGATACGCAGTATTTT. Residues: CASGLSIDRDGTDTQYF.

With respect to this clone: The same CDR3 is also encoded by other DNA sequences in this sample. The rearrangement joins TRBV5-4 to TRBJ2-7, with TRBD2 matching 7 bases. J lost 0 bases, V lost 0 bases, and 3 bases had no gene match. The CDR3 is made up of 15 amino acids. Germline V lookup: CDR1 SGHNT, CDR2 YYREEE (reference sequence). CDR3 sequence: CASSLGGGSSYEQYF. CDR3 in DNA: TGTGCCAGCAGCTTGGGCGGGGGAAGCTCCTACGAGCAGTACTTC.

V and J are TRBV5-1 and TRBJ2-7, with TRBD1 matching 8 bases. Trimming cost V 0 bases and J 0 bases; bases outside gene matches: 8. CDR1 and CDR2 from the germline V gene are SGHRS and YFSETQ. The CDR3 runs 17 residues. CDR3 sequence (DNA): TGCGCCAGCAGCTTGGGGCCCCGGGACAGGAGCTCCTACGAGCAGTACTTC. Translation: CASSLGPRDRSSYEQYF.

The genes are TRBV11-2 and TRBJ1-2; 10 bases line up with TRBD1. Trimming at V came to 0 bases and at J to 7 bases, leaving 2 bases not matched to a gene. The length of the CDR3 is 14 residues. The germline V gene has CDR1 SGHAT and CDR2 FQNNGV. The CDR3 sequence is CASSLETGGAGYTF. CDR3 nucleotides: TGTGCCAGCAGCTTAGAGACAGGGGGCGCTGGCTACACCTTC.

The chain joins TRBV4-1 to TRBJ1-5; 7 bases are shared with TRBD1. Germline assignment: CDR1 MGHRA and CDR2 YSYEKL. The CDR3 contains 13 residues. V lost 5 bases and J lost 5; bases outside the gene matches: 3. CDR3 in DNA: TGCGCCAGCAGCTCGACAGGGTATCAGCCCCAGCATTTT. Amino acid sequence: CASSSTGYQPQHF.

The rearrangement links TRBV7-9 to TRBJ2-5; D ambiguous. The V gene's germline CDR1 is SEHNR and CDR2 FQNEAQ (reference sequence). The ends were cut back, 2 bases at V and 5 bases at J, with 6 bases in the middle. The CDR3 has 12 amino acids. The CDR3 loop is CASSLLWETQYF. The DNA of the CDR3 is TGTGCCAGCAGCTTACTTTGGGAGACCCAGTACTTC.

The chain uses TRBV18 and TRBJ2-2; TRBD1 aligns across 12 bases. The CDR3 consists of 16 residues. V gave up 1 base and J gave up 10 bases; unmatched junction bases: 7. Germline assignment: CDR1 KGHSH and CDR2 LQKENI. CDR3 coding DNA: TGTGCCAGCTCACCACGTCAGGGACAGGGGGCGGAGGAGCTGTTTTTT. Its protein product is CASSPRQGQGAEELFF.

This clone was seen once. The chain is built from TRBV10-3 and TRBJ2-2; 9 nucleotides match TRBD2. Germline-derived CDR1 and CDR2 are ENHRY and SYGVKD. J gave up 4 bases and V 6 bases, and 9 bases lay outside the gene matches. The CDR3 length is 16 residues. CDR3 sequence (DNA): TGTGCCATCAGCCTTAGCGGGAGCAGTTTCACCGGGGAGCTGTTTTTT. It yields the protein CAISLSGSSFTGELFF.

In this sample, this clone turned up once. The gene calls are TRBV7-9 and TRBJ2-3; D is unclear. Germline V gene data show CDR1 as SEHNR and CDR2 as FQNEAQ (reference sequence). CDR3 size: 11 residues. Trimming left V 5 bases short and J 3 bases short, with 3 bases between. CDR3 in amino acids: CASSQTDTQYF. Here the CDR3 DNA reads TGTGCCAGCAGCCAAACAGATACGCAGTATTTT.

The gene calls are TRBV18 and TRBJ2-3, with D uncertain. Germline CDR1 and CDR2: KGHSH and LQKENI. The CDR3 is made up of 14 amino acids. V was cut by 3 bases and J by 3 bases, with 10 bases left in between. CDR3 coding DNA: TGTGCCAGCTCACCCTTAGGGATGACAGATACGCAGTATTTT. Amino acids: CASSPLGMTDTQYF. Supplemented by reference TRBV18 and TRBJ2-3, the full variable domain reads NAGVMQNPRHLVRRRGQEARLRCSPMKGHSHVYWYRQLPEEGLKFMVYLQKENIIDESGMPKERFSAEFPKEGPSILRIQQVVRGDSAAYFCASSPLGMTDTQYFGPGTRLTVL.

The V gene is TRBV30, the J gene TRBJ1-2; TRBD1 aligns across 7 bases. CDR3 length equals 14 residues. Germline CDR1 and CDR2: GTSNPN and SVGIG (reference sequence). V trimming: 2 bases; J trimming: 7 bases; junction bases outside the gene matches: 10. CDR3 loop: CAWSSATGFFGYTF. CDR3 sequence (DNA): TGTGCCTGGAGTTCGGCGACAGGGTTTTTTGGCTACACCTTC. Based on the CDR3 plus reference TRBV30 and TRBJ1-2, the full variable domain is SQTIHQWPATLVQPVGSPLSLECTVEGTSNPNLYWYRQAAGRGLQLLFYSVGIGQISSEVPQNLSASRPQDRQFILSSKKLLLSDSGFYLCAWSSATGFFGYTFGSGTRLTVV.

CDR3 amino acids: CASSSGPGDQPQHF. CDR3 DNA: TGTGCCAGCAGCTCTGGGCCGGGGGATCAGCCCCAGCATTTT. This sequence joins TRBV7-2 and TRBJ1-5; possibly TRBD1 for D (5 bases). The CDR3 is 14 residues long. CDR1 is SGHTA, CDR2 FQGNSA, per germline. V shed 4 bases and J shed 5 bases, with 12 bases lying between them.

The V gene is TRBV24-1, the J gene TRBJ2-7, with D perhaps TRBD1 (5 bases). Germline V lookup: CDR1 KGHDR, CDR2 SFDVKD. CDR3 length: 12 amino acids. The V end was cut by 4 bases, the J end by 4 bases, with 7 bases between. For the CDR3, the DNA is TGTGCCACCAGTGAAAGGGGTTACGAGCAGTACTTC. It translates to CATSERGYEQYF.

In the case of this clone: This sample includes further DNA sequences coding for the same CDR3. The CDR3 bases are TGTGCCAGCAGGCGACAGGGAGGAGGCAATCAGCCCCAGCATTTT. It encodes CASRRQGGGNQPQHF. The chain carries TRBV28 and TRBJ1-5; 7 nucleotides agree with TRBD1. After removal of 6 bases from V and 2 bases from J, the junction contained 7 bases not matched to a gene. This CDR3 is built from 15 residues. The germline V gene has CDR1 MDHEN and CDR2 SYDVKM.